The 28 T cell receptor beta chains given below trace back to one sample, sequenced in a study of OX40 agonist ivuxolimab in advanced cancers. Sequenced by immunoSEQ multiplex PCR; TCRdb stores in-frame clones only, minus some. Of 72,000 or so clones in the sample, 85% to 90% were seen once. The sequences come from CD4+ or CD8+ T cells sorted from blood, collected in a trial of the OX40 agonist ivuxolimab. Receptor source: an adult with an advanced solid tumor such as melanoma, head and neck, liver or kidney cancer.

In regard to this clone: The same CDR3 arises from other DNA sequences in this sample as well. The gene calls are TRBV7-9 and TRBJ1-2; TRBD1 is a possible D gene (5 bases). V lost 1 base and J 10 bases, leaving 16 bases between the germline ends. The CDR3 is 14 residues long. CDR1 is SEHNR, CDR2 FQNEAQ, per germline (reference sequence). In DNA, the CDR3 is TGTGCCAGCAGCTTAGGGCGGGGGGGAGAGGACTACACCTTC. Protein: CASSLGRGGEDYTF.

V is TRBV2 and J is TRBJ2-2; a weak D match, TRBD1 (6 bases). CDR1 and CDR2 from the germline V gene are SNHLY and FYNNEI. The CDR3 consists of 13 residues. V lost 4 bases to trimming and J lost 7 bases, with 10 bases between them. CDR3 sequence: CASSGGLGGELFF. As DNA, the CDR3 is TGTGCCAGCAGTGGGGGGCTGGGCGGGGAGCTGTTTTTT. Full variable domain (rest looked up from reference TRBV2 and TRBJ2-2): EPEVTQTPSHQVTQMGQEVILRCVPISNHLYFYWYRQILGQKVEFLVSFYNNEISEKSEIFDDQFSVERPDGSNFTLKIRSTKLEDSAMYFCASSGGLGGELFFGEGSRLTVL.

The chain uses TRBV4-1 and TRBJ2-5; the D is unclear. In germline, CDR1 is MGHRA, CDR2 YSYEKL. CDR3 length equals 14 residues. Trimming removed 2 bases at V and 4 bases at J, with 11 bases between. Written as DNA, the CDR3 is TGCGCCAGCAGCCAATCTCTCAGGTCAGAGACCCAGTACTTC. It is translated as CASSQSLRSETQYF.

The chain has TRBV7-9 and TRBJ1-2; weak D call: TRBD1 (5 bases). Germline V gene data show CDR1 as SEHNR and CDR2 as FQNEAQ (reference sequence). Trimming took off 3 bases at V and 4 bases at J, with 12 bases between the two ends. The CDR3 has 14 residues. The CDR3 DNA reads as TGTGCCAGCAGCTTCTCCGGGGCCCTCTATGGCTACACCTTC. The encoded protein is CASSFSGALYGYTF. The whole variable domain, remainder taken from reference TRBV7-9 and TRBJ1-2, is DTGVSQNPRHKITKRGQNVTFRCDPISEHNRLYWYRQTLGQGPEFLTYFQNEAQLEKSRLLSDRFSAERPKGSFSTLEIQRTEQGDSAMYLCASSFSGALYGYTFGSGTRLTVV.

This chain joins TRBV7-9 and TRBJ2-5; D is possibly TRBD1 or TRBD2 (5 bases each). The CDR3 consists of 15 residues. Germline V gene data show CDR1 as SEHNR and CDR2 as FQNEAQ (reference sequence). Deletions cut 3 bases from V and 4 bases from J, with 15 bases between. The chain's CDR3 is CASSLGLAKGETQYF. The CDR3 DNA is TGTGCCAGCAGCTTGGGGCTAGCAAAGGGAGAGACCCAGTACTTC.

This clone has only one observation. This chain connects TRBV19 to TRBJ2-4, with 9 bases that match TRBD1. The germline CDR1 and CDR2 sequences are LNHDA and SQIVND (reference sequence). CDR3 length: 17 residues. J lost 5 bases, V lost 5 bases, and 13 bases had no gene match. The CDR3 is CASSSLRDRDWENIQYF. The CDR3 bases are TGTGCCAGTAGTTCACTCCGGGACAGGGATTGGGAAAACATTCAGTACTTC.

This clone was detected once. The chain uses TRBV6-6 and TRBJ1-6, with D tentatively TRBD1 (6 bases). Looked up from germline, CDR1 is MNHNY and CDR2 is SVGAGI (reference sequence). There are 14 residues in the CDR3. The ends were cut back, 6 bases at V and 10 bases at J, with 16 bases in the middle. This CDR3 is CASRDDRLGSPLHF. CDR3 DNA sequence: TGTGCCAGCAGAGACGACAGGTTAGGGTCACCCCTCCACTTT.

The rearrangement joins TRBV10-2 to TRBJ1-2, with unresolved D. This CDR3 comprises 16 residues. V lost 2 bases and J 2 bases, leaving 15 bases between the germline ends. The germline V gene encodes CDR1 WSHSY and CDR2 SAAADI. CDR3 amino acids: CASSEGPSTANYGYTF. CDR3 nucleotides: TGCGCCAGCAGTGAGGGTCCCTCAACAGCGAACTATGGCTACACCTTC.

The V and J genes are TRBV27 and TRBJ2-7, with 15 bases identical to TRBD2. Germline V lookup: CDR1 MNHEY, CDR2 SMNVEV (reference sequence). The CDR3 loop spans 14 amino acids. Trimming removed 6 bases from V and 6 bases from J; junction bases left unmatched: 3. The CDR3 DNA follows: TGTGCCAGCAGAGGACTAGCGGGAGGGCTCGAGCAGTACTTC. The encoded protein is CASRGLAGGLEQYF.

This rearrangement joins TRBV10-3 to TRBJ2-2; D could derive from TRBD1 or TRBD2 (5 bases each). Germline lookup yields CDR1 ENHRY and CDR2 SYGVKD. This CDR3 is 15 amino acids long. V was clipped by 6 bases and J by 5 bases, with 16 bases between them. Written as DNA, the CDR3 is TGTGCCATCAGCACAGGACTGGGCGGGACCGGGGAGCTGTTTTTT. It translates to CAISTGLGGTGELFF.

This clone was seen only once. The V call is TRBV5-1, the J call TRBJ2-6, with a tentative D call TRBD1 (6 bases). CDR3 length: 17 amino acids. V lost 1 base, J lost 2 bases, and 13 bases lay in between. Germline V gives CDR1 SGHRS, CDR2 YFSETQ. CDR3 sequence: CASSLLPGTTGANVLTF. Written as DNA, the CDR3 is TGCGCCAGCAGCTTGCTACCCGGGACAACTGGGGCCAACGTCCTGACTTTC.

The genes are TRBV2 and TRBJ1-3, with no clear D. The CDR3 length is 14 residues. Trimming pared 4 bases from V and 1 base from J, leaving 8 bases between. Germline CDR1 reads SNHLY; CDR2 reads FYNNEI. The CDR3 sequence: CASSGQFSGNTIYF. The CDR3 nucleotides read TGTGCCAGCAGTGGCCAGTTTTCTGGAAACACCATATATTTT.

This sequence joins TRBV2 and TRBJ1-5; 7 bases agree with TRBD1. This CDR3 has 14 residues. V lost 4 bases, J lost 6 bases, and 6 bases stayed unmatched. Per germline, CDR1 SNHLY and CDR2 FYNNEI. The CDR3 region is CASSGQGSGQPQHF. In DNA, the CDR3 is TGTGCCAGCAGTGGACAGGGAAGTGGTCAGCCCCAGCATTTT.

This clone was recorded only once. The V call is TRBV25-1, the J call TRBJ2-7; tentatively, D is TRBD1 or TRBD2 (5 bases each). V lost 0 bases and J 1 base, leaving 10 bases between the germline ends. Germline CDR1 MGHDK, CDR2 SYGVNS. There are 15 residues in the CDR3. CDR3: CASSEYGADSYEQYF. For the CDR3, the DNA is TGTGCCAGCAGTGAATACGGGGCGGATTCCTACGAGCAGTACTTC.

The V call is TRBV5-1, the J call TRBJ1-4, with 9 bases lining up with TRBD1. Trimming cost V 5 bases and J 8 bases; bases outside gene matches: 4. Germline CDR1 and CDR2: SGHRS and YFSETQ. This CDR3 spans 13 amino acids. In nucleotides, the CDR3 is TGCGCCAGCAGTCTGGGGACAGGGGAAAAACTGTTTTTT. It codes for CASSLGTGEKLFF.

The gene calls are TRBV20-1 and TRBJ2-1; D is ambiguous. Trimming removed 6 bases at V and 5 bases at J, with 5 bases between. The CDR3 extends over 10 amino acids. From germline, CDR1 is DFQATT and CDR2 SNEGSKA (reference sequence). CDR3 in amino acids: CSALHNEQFF. The CDR3 region has the DNA TGCAGTGCCCTTCACAATGAGCAGTTCTTC.

The V and J genes are TRBV5-5 and TRBJ2-2; 10 bases match TRBD2. The V segment lost 1 base and the J segment 4 bases; nucleotides outside the gene matches: 7. This CDR3 is built from 17 residues. Germline V gene data show CDR1 as SGHKS and CDR2 as YYEKEE (reference sequence). The CDR3 reads CASSLSASGSSTGELFF. Here the CDR3 DNA reads TGTGCCAGCAGCTTGAGCGCTAGCGGGAGCAGCACCGGGGAGCTGTTTTTT. The complete variable domain, with remaining parts taken from reference TRBV5-5 and TRBJ2-2, reads DAGVTQSPTHLIKTRGQQVTLRCSPISGHKSVSWYQQVLGQGPQFIFQYYEKEERGRGNFPDRFSARQFPNYSSELNVNALLLGDSALYLCASSLSASGSSTGELFFGEGSRLTVL.

The gene calls are TRBV28 and TRBJ2-1, with D perhaps TRBD1 or TRBD2 (6 bases each). CDR3 size: 16 residues. Trimming left V 4 bases short and J 3 bases short, with 16 bases between. The V gene's germline CDR1 is MDHEN and CDR2 SYDVKM. CDR3 protein: CASSSEGHQSYNEQFF. The DNA for the CDR3 is TGTGCCAGCAGTTCGGAGGGACACCAGAGCTACAATGAGCAGTTCTTC.

CDR3 coding DNA: TGCGCCAGCAGCTTTGGGCACAGTGGGGCCGGGGAGCTGTTTTTT. This gives the protein CASSFGHSGAGELFF. The chain recombines TRBV5-1 with TRBJ2-2; D remains unclear. Germline V lookup: CDR1 SGHRS, CDR2 YFSETQ. Trimming pared 2 bases from V and 6 bases from J, leaving 14 bases between. There are 15 residues in the CDR3.

This clone was recorded once. The chain couples TRBV7-9 to TRBJ1-1; D gene unclear. This CDR3 comprises 13 residues. Per germline, CDR1 SEHNR and CDR2 FQNEAQ (reference sequence). V was pared by 5 bases and J by 10 bases, with 17 bases between. The CDR3 reads CASSRAPAPRAFF. DNA of the CDR3: TGTGCCAGCAGCCGCGCCCCTGCTCCTCGAGCTTTCTTT.

This rearrangement joins TRBV11-3 to TRBJ1-5; a possible D gene is TRBD1 (5 bases). The CDR3 spans 15 residues. Germline lookup yields CDR1 SGHNT and CDR2 YENEEA. The V end lost 0 bases, the J end lost 4 bases, and 10 bases lay between the germline ends. The DNA of the CDR3 is TGTGCCAGCAGCTTAGAGGGGCAGCTAAATCAGCCCCAGCATTTT. It specifies CASSLEGQLNQPQHF.

J is TRBJ2-5 and V is TRBV5-4; either TRBD1 or TRBD2 may fit D (5 bases each). This CDR3 region has 12 residues. Germline V gives CDR1 SGHNT, CDR2 YYREEE (reference sequence). The V end lost 2 bases, the J end lost 5 bases, and 7 bases lay between the germline ends. The CDR3 region is CASSFWGETQYF. The DNA of the CDR3 is TGTGCCAGCAGCTTTTGGGGGGAGACCCAGTACTTC.

V usage is TRBV14 and J usage is TRBJ2-6; TRBD1 matches 9 bases. V shed 10 bases and J 2 bases; nucleotides not matched to a gene: 12. This CDR3 is built from 17 residues. CDR1 and CDR2 (germline): SGHDN, FVKESK. The CDR3 sequence: CAIHGDRDRAGANVLTF. DNA of the CDR3: TGTGCCATCCACGGGGACAGGGACAGGGCTGGGGCCAACGTCCTGACTTTC.

J is TRBJ2-5 and V is TRBV19, with TRBD1 matching over 7 bases. The V gene's germline CDR1 is LNHDA and CDR2 SQIVND (reference sequence). The CDR3 covers 13 residues. V lost 5 bases to trimming and J lost 3 bases; unmatched junction nucleotides: 3. CDR3 amino acids: CASSRDRKETQYF. DNA of the CDR3: TGTGCCAGTAGTCGGGACAGAAAAGAGACCCAGTACTTC.

The chain employs TRBV5-6 and TRBJ2-3; D uncertain. This CDR3 is built from 15 residues. V lost 4 bases to trimming and J lost 2 bases, with 14 bases between them. Germline V CDR1 and CDR2: SGHDT, YYEEEE. CDR3 in amino acids: CASSPVPGNTDTQYF. Here the CDR3 DNA reads TGTGCCAGCAGCCCGGTGCCGGGTAACACAGATACGCAGTATTTT.

V usage is TRBV2 and J usage is TRBJ2-2; TRBD2 might be the D (6 bases). The ends were cut back, 6 bases at V and 4 bases at J, with 9 bases in the middle. This CDR3 has 13 amino acids. In germline, CDR1 is SNHLY, CDR2 FYNNEI. CDR3 protein: CASSLAVTGELFF. The CDR3 DNA reads as TGTGCCAGCAGCTTAGCGGTCACCGGGGAGCTGTTTTTT.

The count of this clone is one. One end of the junction is discordant with germline, which a read error may explain. This sequence joins TRBV6-1 and TRBJ1-5, with 7 bases identical to TRBD1. Germline V gene sequence: CDR1 MNHNS, CDR2 SASEGT. This CDR3 has 14 amino acids. The DNA for the CDR3 is TGTGCCAGCGGTGACAGGGTGATCTATCAGCCCCAGCATTTT. This codes for CASGDRVIYQPQHF.

V and J are TRBV28 and TRBJ1-2, with D unclear. CDR1 and CDR2 from the germline V gene are MDHEN and SYDVKM. The CDR3 covers 12 residues. V was trimmed by 5 bases and J by 1 base, leaving 5 bases between them. DNA of the CDR3: TGTGCCAGCAGTAGATTTAACTATGGCTACACCTTC. It yields the protein CASSRFNYGYTF.